This T cell receptor beta chain comes out of a study of response to subunit inactivated influenza vaccine. Study results and caveats: Authors suggested each seasonal flu vaccination may recruit only limited numbers of new T cells.

Deletions cut 0 bases from V and 5 bases from J, with 5 bases between. CDR1 and CDR2 (germline): LGHNA, YSLEER. CDR3 size: 13 residues. Each CDR3 protein is one row after TCRdb ran MiXCR on the RT-PCR reads. The table has approximately 700,000 distinct CDR3 sequences, approximately 15% seen once. This clonotype appeared a few times. The target antigen is unknown. This clonotype originated in a man over 45 who received an inactivated influenza vaccine. Here the sequenced sample was PBMCs from blood, taken around two weeks before vaccination. The chain uses TRBV4-3 and TRBJ2-1; no clear D. The CDR3 here is CASSQEKDNEQFF. CDR3 DNA sequence: TGCGCCAGCAGCCAAGAAAAGGACAATGAGCAGTTCTTC.